This T cell receptor beta chain was found in a study of shared clonotypes between healthy human individuals. Study outcomes and limitations: Among several donors, approximately 5% of naive CD4 clonotypes were found in common. Among non-shared clonotypes, generation probabilities were lower than among those shared by all four donors. Sampling was confined to blood; repertoires within tissues likely differ.

V shed 5 bases and J 3 bases; nucleotides not matched to a gene: 7. This CDR3 spans 15 amino acids. Germline lookup yields CDR1 MNHNY and CDR2 SVGAGI (reference sequence). Notes on this clone: Its matching antigen is unknown.

The sorted-subset replicate PCRs were given around 200 ng DNA, which is roughly 30,000 T cell genomes. Data came from immunoSEQ multiplex PCR; TCRdb stores just in-frame clones and leaves some out. The table shows around 560,000 clones, with 95% occurring only once. Naivety among CD8 cells was defined by CD45RO negativity and positive CCR7 selection, thereby excluding terminally differentiated effector memory CD45RA+ cells. The rearrangement joins TRBV6-6 to TRBJ2-7, with TRBD2 identical over 10 bases. The sample consisted of naive CD8+ T cells sorted from blood. The receptor was isolated from a woman aged 25 to 39 in good health. The CDR3 here is CASSPLAGARYEQYF. DNA for the CDR3: TGTGCCAGCAGTCCCCTAGCGGGAGCTCGCTACGAGCAGTACTTC.